This T cell receptor (beta chain) was sequenced for a study of graft-versus-host responses after intestinal transplantation. Broader study findings: GvH clones surfaced in recipient marrow, some emerging earlier in ileum or blood. In patients with graft-donor T cell macrochimerism, allograft graft-versus-host to host-versus-graft clonal ratios were high.

This clone was detected a few times. Its cognate antigen is unknown. The method was immunoSEQ multiplex PCR; TCRdb's version includes in-frame clones alone and lacks a portion of them. The sample holds tens of thousands of clones, less than 85% seen once. Germline loops: CDR1 LGHNA, CDR2 YSLEER. Trimming removed 0 bases from V and 5 bases from J, with 10 bases in between. The CDR3 totals 15 residues. Sequencing was performed on unstimulated CD4+ T cells sorted from spleen or lymph node cells, taken before transplant. The sequence derives from a human donor who was the organ donor for an intestinal transplant. The gene calls are TRBV4-3 and TRBJ2-2; D gene unclear. CDR3 DNA: TGCGCCAGCAGCCAAGAGGGCCGGCGAACCGGGGAGCTGTTTTTT. This sequence encodes CASSQEGRRTGELFF.